A selection of T cell receptor beta chains follows, all from one sample in a study of blood T cell repertoires in COVID-19. Assay used: immunoSEQ multiplex PCR; TCRdb lists only in-frame clones, some missing. The table shows 60,000 to 80,000 clones, with about four fifths occurring only once. The sample comprised peripheral blood. Every receptor here comes from a man aged 50-60 years with active COVID-19. Both conserved end residues are part of each CDR3. The order of the fields is D gene, V gene, clone size, J gene, CDR3 protein, CDR3 DNA. A D gene is named only where the DNA matches it firmly. Size is omitted from some rows. Given values are once, few, many or a class for expanded clones.

TRBD2,TRBV6-6,.,TRBJ2-2,CASSRQAGGSGGELFF,TGTGCCAGCAGCCGCCAGGCGGGGGGGTCGGGAGGGGAGCTGTTTTTT
.,TRBV13,.,TRBJ1-3,CASSGGSANTIYF,TGTGCCAGCAGCGGGGGGTCAGCCAACACCATATATTTT
TRBD1,TRBV24-1,once,TRBJ2-5,CATSDAQGGETQYF,TGTGCCACCAGTGATGCACAGGGGGGAGAGACCCAGTACTTC
TRBD2,TRBV7-6,.,TRBJ2-2,CASSLPTSGTVNTGELFF,TGTGCCAGCAGCTTACCTACTAGCGGGACAGTGAACACCGGGGAGCTGTTTTTT
TRBD2,TRBV5-4,.,TRBJ2-1,CASRTSGASYNEQFF,TGTGCCAGCCGTACTAGCGGGGCCTCCTACAATGAGCAGTTCTTC
TRBD1,TRBV30,.,TRBJ1-3,CAWSFFSGQLGNTIYF,TGTGCCTGGAGTTTTTTTTCGGGACAGCTTGGAAACACCATATATTTT
.,TRBV6-6,.,TRBJ1-1,CASTLRGVGTEAFF,TGTGCCAGCACCCTTCGGGGAGTCGGCACTGAAGCTTTCTTT
TRBD1,TRBV15,.,TRBJ2-2,CATSRDPGQATGELFF,TGTGCCACCAGCAGAGATCCGGGACAGGCTACCGGGGAGCTGTTTTTT
TRBD1,TRBV4-1,.,TRBJ1-3,CASSGRQGASGNTIYF,TGCGCCAGCAGCGGGCGACAGGGGGCCTCTGGAAACACCATATATTTT
TRBD1,TRBV25-1,.,TRBJ1-6,CASRAGQGSSYNSPLHF,TGTGCCAGCAGGGCGGGACAGGGGAGCTCCTATAATTCACCCCTCCACTTT
.,TRBV4-2,.,TRBJ1-2,CASSQDNGGYTF,TGTGCCAGCAGCCAAGATAACGGGGGCTACACCTTC
.,TRBV2,.,TRBJ1-2,CASSERPGLRGYTF,TGTGCCAGCAGTGAACGTCCGGGACTGAGGGGCTACACCTTC
.,TRBV10-3,.,TRBJ1-2,CAISESMGGGANYGYTF,TGTGCCATCAGTGAGTCGATGGGTGGAGGGGCCAACTATGGCTACACCTTC
.,TRBV11-3,once,TRBJ1-6,CASAGTSGSPLHF,TGTGCCAGCGCCGGGACATCGGGTTCACCCCTCCACTTT
.,TRBV5-3,few,TRBJ2-6,CARSPWEIPSGANVLTF,TGTGCCAGAAGCCCCTGGGAGATCCCGTCTGGGGCCAACGTCCTGACTTTC
TRBD2,TRBV5-8,.,TRBJ2-3,CASSLGASGGTDTQYF,TGTGCCAGCAGCTTGGGGGCTAGCGGGGGGACAGATACGCAGTATTTT
.,TRBV6-2/TRBV6-3,.,TRBJ1-5,CASSYLTDLNQPQHF,TGTGCCAGCAGTTATTTGACAGATCTCAATCAGCCCCAGCATTTT
TRBD1,TRBV6-1,.,TRBJ2-5,CASSEGHRGQETQYF,TGTGCCAGCAGTGAAGGGCACAGGGGGCAAGAGACCCAGTACTTC
.,TRBV5-1,.,TRBJ2-4,CASSLKQGSAKNIQYF,TGCGCCAGCAGCTTGAAACAGGGCTCAGCCAAAAACATTCAGTACTTC
.,TRBV6-1,.,TRBJ2-5,CASSEGPLAGNRETQYF,TGTGCCAGCAGTGAAGGTCCCCTGGCAGGGAACCGTGAGACCCAGTACTTC
.,TRBV2,few,TRBJ1-5,CASSVERNQPQHF,TGTGCCAGCAGTGTGGAGCGGAATCAGCCCCAGCATTTT